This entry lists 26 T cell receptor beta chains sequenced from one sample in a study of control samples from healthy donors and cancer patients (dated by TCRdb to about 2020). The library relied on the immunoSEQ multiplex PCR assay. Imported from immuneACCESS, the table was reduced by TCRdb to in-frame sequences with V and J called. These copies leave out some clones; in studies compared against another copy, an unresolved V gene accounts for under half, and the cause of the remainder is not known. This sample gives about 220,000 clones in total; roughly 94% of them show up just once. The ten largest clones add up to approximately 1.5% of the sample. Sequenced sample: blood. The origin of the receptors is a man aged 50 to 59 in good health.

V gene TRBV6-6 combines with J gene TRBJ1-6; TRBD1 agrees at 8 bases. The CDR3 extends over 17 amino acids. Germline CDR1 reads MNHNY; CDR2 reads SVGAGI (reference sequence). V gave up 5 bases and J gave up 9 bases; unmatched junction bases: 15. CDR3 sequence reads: CASSPGRDRSSGSPLHF. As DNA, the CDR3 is TGTGCCAGCAGTCCCGGGAGGGACAGGTCCAGTGGTTCACCCCTCCACTTT.

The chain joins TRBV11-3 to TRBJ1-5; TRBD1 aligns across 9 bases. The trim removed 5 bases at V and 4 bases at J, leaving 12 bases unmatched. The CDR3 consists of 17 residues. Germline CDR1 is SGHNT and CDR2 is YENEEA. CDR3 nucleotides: TGTGCCAGCAGCCGACCGGGACAGGGCGAACAAAATCAGCCCCAGCATTTT. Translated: CASSRPGQGEQNQPQHF. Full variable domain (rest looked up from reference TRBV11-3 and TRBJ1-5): EAGVVQSPRYKIIEKKQPVAFWCNPISGHNTLYWYLQNLGQGPELLIRYENEEAVDDSQLPKDRFSAERLKGVDSTLKIQPAELGDSAVYLCASSRPGQGEQNQPQHFGDGTRLSIL.

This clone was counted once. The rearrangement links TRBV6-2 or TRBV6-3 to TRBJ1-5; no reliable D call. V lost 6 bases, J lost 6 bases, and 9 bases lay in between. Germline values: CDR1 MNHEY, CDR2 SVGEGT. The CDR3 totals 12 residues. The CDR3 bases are TGTGCCAGCAGCGCTGAGTTTCAGCCCCAGCATTTT. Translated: CASSAEFQPQHF.

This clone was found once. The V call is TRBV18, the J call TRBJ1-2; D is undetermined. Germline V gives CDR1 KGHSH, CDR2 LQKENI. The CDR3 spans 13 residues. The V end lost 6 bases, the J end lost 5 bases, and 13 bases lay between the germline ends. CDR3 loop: CASSPRGGYGYTF. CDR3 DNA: TGTGCCAGCTCCCCGCGTGGTGGATATGGCTACACCTTC.

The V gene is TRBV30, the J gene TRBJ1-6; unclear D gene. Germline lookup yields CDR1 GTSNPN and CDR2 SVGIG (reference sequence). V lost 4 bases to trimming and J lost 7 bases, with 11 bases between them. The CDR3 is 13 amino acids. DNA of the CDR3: TGTGCCTGGACTCCTACCGGCAATTCACCCCTCCACTTT. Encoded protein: CAWTPTGNSPLHF.

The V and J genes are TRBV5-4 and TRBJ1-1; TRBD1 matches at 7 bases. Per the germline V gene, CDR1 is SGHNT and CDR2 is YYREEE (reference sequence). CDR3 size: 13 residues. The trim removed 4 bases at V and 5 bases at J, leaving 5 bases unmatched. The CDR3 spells CASSPGGRTEAFF. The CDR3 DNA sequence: TGTGCCAGCAGCCCAGGGGGACGGACTGAAGCTTTCTTT.

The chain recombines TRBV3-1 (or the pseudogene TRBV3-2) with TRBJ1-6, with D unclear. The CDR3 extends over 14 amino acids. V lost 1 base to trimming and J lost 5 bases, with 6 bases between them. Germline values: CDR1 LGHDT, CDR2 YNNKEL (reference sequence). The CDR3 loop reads CASSQAPHNSPLHF. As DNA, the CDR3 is TGTGCCAGCAGCCAAGCCCCCCATAATTCACCCCTCCACTTT.

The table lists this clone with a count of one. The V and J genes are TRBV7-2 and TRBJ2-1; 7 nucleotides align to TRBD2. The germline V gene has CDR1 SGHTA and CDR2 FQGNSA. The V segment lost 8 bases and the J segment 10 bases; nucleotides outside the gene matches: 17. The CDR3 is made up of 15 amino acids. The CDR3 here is CASGPGGAMVGEQFF. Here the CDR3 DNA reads TGTGCCAGCGGCCCGGGAGGAGCGATGGTTGGGGAGCAGTTCTTC.

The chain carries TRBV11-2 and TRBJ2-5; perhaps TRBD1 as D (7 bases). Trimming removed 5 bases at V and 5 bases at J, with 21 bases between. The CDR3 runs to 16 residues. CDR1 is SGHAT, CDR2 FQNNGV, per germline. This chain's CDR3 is CASSPQGGPQGETQYF. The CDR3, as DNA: TGTGCCAGCAGCCCGCAGGGGGGCCCCCAGGGGGAGACCCAGTACTTC.

The CDR3 protein is CASSIGGRPMNTEAFF. CDR3 nucleotide sequence: TGTGCCAGTAGTATCGGGGGAAGGCCTATGAACACTGAAGCTTTCTTT. The J gene is TRBJ1-1, the V gene TRBV19, with TRBD1 as a possible D gene (5 bases). V lost 3 bases and J 0 bases, leaving 14 bases between the germline ends. Germline V gene lookup returns CDR1 LNHDA and CDR2 SQIVND (reference sequence). The CDR3 consists of 16 residues. The full variable domain, with the rest looked up from reference TRBV19 and TRBJ1-1, is DGGITQSPKYLFRKEGQNVTLSCEQNLNHDAMYWYRQDPGQGLRLIYYSQIVNDFQKGDIAEGYSVSREKKESFPLTVTSAQKNPTAFYLCASSIGGRPMNTEAFFGQGTRLTVV.

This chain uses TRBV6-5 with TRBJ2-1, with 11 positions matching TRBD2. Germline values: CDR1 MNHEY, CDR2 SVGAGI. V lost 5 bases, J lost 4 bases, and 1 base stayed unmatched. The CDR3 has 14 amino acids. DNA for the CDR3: TGTGCCAGCAGTCGACTAGCGGGGTACAATGAGCAGTTCTTC. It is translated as CASSRLAGYNEQFF.

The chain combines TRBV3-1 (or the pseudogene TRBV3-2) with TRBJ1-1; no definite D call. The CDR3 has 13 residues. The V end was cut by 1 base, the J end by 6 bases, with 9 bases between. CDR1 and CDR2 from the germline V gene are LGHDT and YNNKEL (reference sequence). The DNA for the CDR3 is TGTGCCAGCAGCCAAGGGGGAGGTCCTGAAGCTTTCTTT. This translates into CASSQGGGPEAFF.

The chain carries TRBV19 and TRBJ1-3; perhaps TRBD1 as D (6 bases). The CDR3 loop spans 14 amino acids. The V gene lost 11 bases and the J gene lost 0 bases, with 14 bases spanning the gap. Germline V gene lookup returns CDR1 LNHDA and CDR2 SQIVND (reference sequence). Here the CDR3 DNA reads TGTGCCGCCCAGGGGTGGAACTCTGGAAACACCATATATTTT. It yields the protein CAAQGWNSGNTIYF.

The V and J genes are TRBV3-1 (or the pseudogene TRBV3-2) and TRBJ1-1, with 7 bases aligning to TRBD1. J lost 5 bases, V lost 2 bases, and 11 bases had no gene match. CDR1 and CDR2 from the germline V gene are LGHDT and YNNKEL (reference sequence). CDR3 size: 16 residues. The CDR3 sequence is CASSQKNRGRRTEAFF. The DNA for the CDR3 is TGTGCCAGCAGCCAAAAAAACAGGGGTCGAAGAACTGAAGCTTTCTTT.

In nucleotides, the CDR3 is TGTGCCAGTAGTAGTATAGGGCGGTTCTACAATGAGCAGTTCTTC. Translated: CASSSIGRFYNEQFF. The chain joins TRBV19 to TRBJ2-1; no definite D call. This CDR3 spans 15 amino acids. From germline, CDR1 is LNHDA and CDR2 SQIVND (reference sequence). With 4 bases removed from V and 3 bases from J, the gap between germline ends came to 13 bases.

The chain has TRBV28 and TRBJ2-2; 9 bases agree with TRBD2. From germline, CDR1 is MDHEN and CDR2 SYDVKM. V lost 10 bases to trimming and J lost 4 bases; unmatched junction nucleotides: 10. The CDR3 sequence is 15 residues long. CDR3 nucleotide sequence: TGTGCCACCTTAGTTAGCGGGGGATCCACCGGGGAGCTGTTTTTT. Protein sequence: CATLVSGGSTGELFF.

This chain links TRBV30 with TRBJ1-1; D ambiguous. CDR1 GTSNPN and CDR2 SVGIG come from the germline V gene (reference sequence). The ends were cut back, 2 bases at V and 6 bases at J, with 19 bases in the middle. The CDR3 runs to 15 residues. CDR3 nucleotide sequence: TGTGCCTGGAGTCCCGAACCCGGACGATTGGCTGAAGCTTTCTTT. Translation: CAWSPEPGRLAEAFF.

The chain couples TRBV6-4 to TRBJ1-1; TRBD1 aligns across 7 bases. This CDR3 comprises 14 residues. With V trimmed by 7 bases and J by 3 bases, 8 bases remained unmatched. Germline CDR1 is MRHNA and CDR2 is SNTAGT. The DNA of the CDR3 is TGTGCCAGCACCTGGGACAGTTTAGACACTGAAGCTTTCTTT. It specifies CASTWDSLDTEAFF.

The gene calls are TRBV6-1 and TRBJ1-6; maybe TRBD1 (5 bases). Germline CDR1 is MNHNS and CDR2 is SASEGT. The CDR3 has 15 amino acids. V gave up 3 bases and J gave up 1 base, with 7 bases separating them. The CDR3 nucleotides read TGTGCCAGCAGTGAGGGGGGTTCCTATAATTCACCCCTCCACTTT. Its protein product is CASSEGGSYNSPLHF.

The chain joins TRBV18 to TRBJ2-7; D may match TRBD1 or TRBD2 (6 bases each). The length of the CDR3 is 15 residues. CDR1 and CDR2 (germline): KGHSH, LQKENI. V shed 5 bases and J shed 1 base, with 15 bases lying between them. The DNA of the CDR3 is TGTGCCAGCTCAGCGGGACCACAGGGTTCCTACGAGCAGTACTTC. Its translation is CASSAGPQGSYEQYF. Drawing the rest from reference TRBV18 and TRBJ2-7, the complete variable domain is NAGVMQNPRHLVRRRGQEARLRCSPMKGHSHVYWYRQLPEEGLKFMVYLQKENIIDESGMPKERFSAEFPKEGPSILRIQQVVRGDSAAYFCASSAGPQGSYEQYFGPGTRLTVT.

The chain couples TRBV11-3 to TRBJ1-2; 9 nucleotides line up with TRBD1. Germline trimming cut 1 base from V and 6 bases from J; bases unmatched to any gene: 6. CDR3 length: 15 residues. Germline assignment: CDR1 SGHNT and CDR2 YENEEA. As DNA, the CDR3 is TGTGCCAGCAGCTTAGGGGACAGGGCTTGGGATGGCTACACCTTC. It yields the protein CASSLGDRAWDGYTF.

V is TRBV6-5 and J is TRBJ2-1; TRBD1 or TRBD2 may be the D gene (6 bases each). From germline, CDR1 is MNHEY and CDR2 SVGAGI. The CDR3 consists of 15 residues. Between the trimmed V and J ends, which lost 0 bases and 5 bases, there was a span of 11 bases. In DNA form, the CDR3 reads TGTGCCAGCAGTTACTCGGGGGGCCCCGACAATGAGCAGTTCTTC. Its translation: CASSYSGGPDNEQFF.

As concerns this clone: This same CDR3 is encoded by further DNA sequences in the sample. The CDR3 protein is CASSVAGSQPQHF. The CDR3 region has the DNA TGTGCCAGCAGCGTAGCCGGGAGCCAGCCCCAGCATTTT. The V gene is TRBV9, the J gene TRBJ1-5; no firm D call. The length of the CDR3 is 13 residues. Germline V gene sequence: CDR1 SGDLS, CDR2 YYNGEE. With 0 bases removed from V and 7 bases from J, the gap between germline ends came to 8 bases.

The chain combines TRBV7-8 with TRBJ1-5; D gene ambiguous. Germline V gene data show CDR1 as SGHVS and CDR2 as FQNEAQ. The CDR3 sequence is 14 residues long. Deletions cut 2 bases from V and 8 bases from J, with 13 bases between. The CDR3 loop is CASSLNLQQEPQHF. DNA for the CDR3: TGTGCCAGCAGCTTAAACCTCCAACAAGAGCCCCAGCATTTT.

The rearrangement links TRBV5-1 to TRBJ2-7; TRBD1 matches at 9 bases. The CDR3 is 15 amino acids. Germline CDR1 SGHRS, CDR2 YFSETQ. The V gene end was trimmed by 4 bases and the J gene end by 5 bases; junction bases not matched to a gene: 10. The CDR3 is CASSKPGQGGDEQYF. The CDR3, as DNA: TGCGCCAGCAGCAAACCGGGACAGGGTGGTGACGAGCAGTACTTC.

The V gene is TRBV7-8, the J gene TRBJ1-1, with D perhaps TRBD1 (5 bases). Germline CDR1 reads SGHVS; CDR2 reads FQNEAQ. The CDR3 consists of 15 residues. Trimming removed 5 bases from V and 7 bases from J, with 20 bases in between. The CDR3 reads CASSRGRGGSIEAFF. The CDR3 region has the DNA TGTGCCAGCAGCCGAGGTAGGGGCGGTTCGATTGAAGCTTTCTTT.